One sample yielded the 13 T cell receptor beta chains listed below, sequenced in a study of cytomegalovirus exposure and HLA in healthy donors. The study ran its PCR with 60 Vbeta and 13 Jbeta primers. Here immunoSEQ multiplex PCR was the method, and the copy in TCRdb shows in-frame clones only, minus some. The data contain 150,000 to 200,000 clones, about 79% of them seen just once; the ten biggest clones take up roughly 0.095%. The sequenced sample consisted of PBMCs. The origin of the receptors is a boy under 10 years old in good health and CMV-seronegative.

The rearrangement links TRBV11-2 to TRBJ2-5, with 11 positions matching TRBD2. CDR3 size: 17 residues. Germline values: CDR1 SGHAT, CDR2 FQNNGV. J gave up 5 bases and V 3 bases, and 11 bases lay outside the gene matches. CDR3 nucleotide sequence: TGTGCCAGCAGCTTCCCCATTAGCGGGGGGGCCCGGGAGACCCAGTACTTC. Its protein product is CASSFPISGGARETQYF.

The gene calls are TRBV11-2 and TRBJ1-2; D gene ambiguous. The V gene lost 0 bases and the J gene lost 8 bases, with 13 bases spanning the gap. This CDR3 has 14 amino acids. Germline lookup yields CDR1 SGHAT and CDR2 FQNNGV. The CDR3 nucleotides are TGTGCCAGCAGCTTAGATGGTCTGGCGGGGGGCTACACCTTC. Its translation: CASSLDGLAGGYTF.

The chain has TRBV5-1 and TRBJ2-3; TRBD2 matches at 8 bases. Unmatched junction bases numbered 4, after V lost 4 bases and J lost 0 bases. CDR3 size: 15 residues. The germline gives CDR1 SGHRS, CDR2 YFSETQ. In nucleotides, the CDR3 is TGCGCCAGCAGCGAAAGCGGGGGAAGCACAGATACGCAGTATTTT. Its translation is CASSESGGSTDTQYF. Drawing the rest from reference TRBV5-1 and TRBJ2-3, the complete variable domain is KAGVTQTPRYLIKTRGQQVTLSCSPISGHRSVSWYQQTPGQGLQFLFEYFSETQRNKGNFPGRFSGRQFSNSRSEMNVSTLELGDSALYLCASSESGGSTDTQYFGPGTRLTVL.

The rearrangement uses TRBV6-6 and TRBJ2-5; 10 bases map to TRBD2. Per germline, CDR1 MNHNY and CDR2 SVGAGI (reference sequence). Trimming at V came to 2 bases and at J to 5 bases, leaving 8 bases not matched to a gene. The CDR3 totals 16 residues. The CDR3, as DNA: TGTGCCAGCAGTTACCCTCCGGGACTAGCGATCGAGACCCAGTACTTC. Translation: CASSYPPGLAIETQYF.

V is TRBV2 and J is TRBJ2-2, with 7 bases aligning to TRBD2. Germline trimming cut 7 bases from V and 8 bases from J; bases unmatched to any gene: 7. Per the germline V gene, CDR1 is SNHLY and CDR2 is FYNNEI. This CDR3 is 13 amino acids long. CDR3 sequence: CASTGDYSGELFF. The CDR3 bases are TGTGCCAGCACTGGGGACTACTCGGGGGAGCTGTTTTTT.

The chain employs TRBV7-2 and TRBJ2-7; TRBD2 matches at 7 bases. Per germline, CDR1 SGHTA and CDR2 FQGNSA. V trimming: 5 bases; J trimming: 4 bases; junction bases outside the gene matches: 11. The CDR3 has 15 amino acids. The CDR3 spells CASSPGGGGYYEQYF. CDR3 coding DNA: TGTGCCAGCAGCCCAGGAGGCGGGGGATATTACGAGCAGTACTTC.

V is TRBV4-3 and J is TRBJ2-7, with TRBD2 matching 8 bases. CDR3 length equals 16 residues. V lost 0 bases and J lost 7; bases outside the gene matches: 11. CDR1 is LGHNA, CDR2 YSLEER, per germline. The CDR3 DNA is TGCGCCAGCAGCCAAGAATGGGGCGGGGGGATTTTTGAGCAGTACTTC. It codes for CASSQEWGGGIFEQYF.

V usage is TRBV11-2 and J usage is TRBJ1-3, with D possibly TRBD1 on 6 matching bases. V was pared by 5 bases and J by 2 bases, with 19 bases between. Germline V lookup: CDR1 SGHAT, CDR2 FQNNGV. The CDR3 has 17 residues. In nucleotides, the CDR3 is TGTGCCAGCAGCGCCGGGGGCGGGGGAAGAGCTGGAAACACCATATATTTT. It translates to CASSAGGGGRAGNTIYF.

The gene calls are TRBV10-3 and TRBJ2-1, with a possible D match to TRBD1 (6 bases). Germline values: CDR1 ENHRY, CDR2 SYGVKD. V was cut by 2 bases and J by 9 bases, with 17 bases left in between. CDR3 length equals 15 residues. The CDR3 here is CAISEVVRGTGEQFF. CDR3 sequence (DNA): TGTGCCATCAGTGAGGTAGTCAGGGGAACGGGTGAGCAGTTCTTC.

J is TRBJ1-4 and V is TRBV7-2, with no clear D. Germline CDR1 and CDR2: SGHTA and FQGNSA. The ends were cut back, 3 bases at V and 1 base at J, with 9 bases in the middle. The CDR3 consists of 15 residues. In DNA, the CDR3 is TGTGCCAGCAGCTTCCCTTCGGGAACTAATGAAAAACTGTTTTTT. It encodes CASSFPSGTNEKLFF.

The gene calls are TRBV25-1 and TRBJ1-2; 7 positions agree with TRBD1. V shed 7 bases and J 8 bases; nucleotides not matched to a gene: 7. CDR3 length: 12 residues. Germline V gene sequence: CDR1 MGHDK, CDR2 SYGVNS. The CDR3 reads CASTQGVDGYTF. The CDR3 DNA reads as TGTGCCAGCACCCAGGGGGTTGACGGCTACACCTTC.

The V call is TRBV9, the J call TRBJ2-7; D remains ambiguous. Trimming pared 4 bases from V and 2 bases from J, leaving 10 bases between. Germline lookup yields CDR1 SGDLS and CDR2 YYNGEE. The CDR3 totals 13 residues. The CDR3, as DNA: TGTGCCAGCAGCCATTCTCCTACCTACGAGCAGTACTTC. It encodes CASSHSPTYEQYF.

This clone was seen a few times. The rearrangement uses TRBV11-2 and TRBJ1-2, with D possibly matching TRBD1 (6 bases). This CDR3 has 12 residues. CDR1 and CDR2 from the germline V gene are SGHAT and FQNNGV. V dropped 4 bases and J dropped 8 bases, with 11 bases sitting between them. As DNA, the CDR3 is TGTGCCAGCAGCTCCACAGGGTGGGGCTACACCTTC. This gives the protein CASSSTGWGYTF.